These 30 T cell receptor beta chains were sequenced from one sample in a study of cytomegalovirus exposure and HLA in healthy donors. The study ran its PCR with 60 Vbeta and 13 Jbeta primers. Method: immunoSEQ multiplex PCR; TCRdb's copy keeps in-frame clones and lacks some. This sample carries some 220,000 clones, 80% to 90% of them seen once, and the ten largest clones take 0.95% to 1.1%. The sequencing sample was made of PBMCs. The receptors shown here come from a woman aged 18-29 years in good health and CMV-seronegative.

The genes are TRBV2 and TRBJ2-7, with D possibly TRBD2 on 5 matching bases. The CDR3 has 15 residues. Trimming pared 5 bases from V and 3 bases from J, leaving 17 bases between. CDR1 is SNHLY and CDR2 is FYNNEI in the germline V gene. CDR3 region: CASSQNPGRGYEQYF. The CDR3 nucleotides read TGTGCCAGCAGTCAAAATCCGGGTCGGGGCTACGAGCAGTACTTC.

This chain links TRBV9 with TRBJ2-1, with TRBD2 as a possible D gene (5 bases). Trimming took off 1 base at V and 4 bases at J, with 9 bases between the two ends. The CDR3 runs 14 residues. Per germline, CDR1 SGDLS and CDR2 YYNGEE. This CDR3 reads CASSVYSGYNEQFF. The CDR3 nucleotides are TGTGCCAGCAGCGTATACAGCGGTTACAATGAGCAGTTCTTC.

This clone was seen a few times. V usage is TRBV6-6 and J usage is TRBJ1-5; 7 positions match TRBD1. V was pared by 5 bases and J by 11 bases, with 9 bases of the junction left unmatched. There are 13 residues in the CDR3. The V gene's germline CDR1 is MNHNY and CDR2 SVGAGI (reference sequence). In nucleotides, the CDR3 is TGTGCCAGCAGTCAGACAGGGTCGGAGGCCCAGCATTTT. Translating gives CASSQTGSEAQHF.

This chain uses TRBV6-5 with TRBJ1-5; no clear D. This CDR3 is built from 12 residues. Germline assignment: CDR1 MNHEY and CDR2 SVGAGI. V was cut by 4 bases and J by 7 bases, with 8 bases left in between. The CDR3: CASSSPSQPQHF. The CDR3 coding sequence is TGTGCCAGCAGTTCCCCCTCGCAGCCCCAGCATTTT.

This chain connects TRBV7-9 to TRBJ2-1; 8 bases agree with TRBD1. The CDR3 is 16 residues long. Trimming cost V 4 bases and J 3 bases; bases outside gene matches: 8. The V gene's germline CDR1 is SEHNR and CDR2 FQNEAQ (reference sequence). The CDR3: CASSSYTGQVYNEQFF. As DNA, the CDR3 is TGTGCCAGCAGCTCCTATACGGGACAGGTCTACAATGAGCAGTTCTTC.

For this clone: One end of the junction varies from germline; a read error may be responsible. CDR3 DNA: TGCGCCAGCAGTGACCCGGCGGGCTCCTATGTCTACACCTTC. It yields the protein CASSDPAGSYVYTF. This sequence joins TRBV10-2 and TRBJ1-2; D is unclear. The CDR3 is 14 amino acids. Germline V CDR1 and CDR2: WSHSY, SAAADI.

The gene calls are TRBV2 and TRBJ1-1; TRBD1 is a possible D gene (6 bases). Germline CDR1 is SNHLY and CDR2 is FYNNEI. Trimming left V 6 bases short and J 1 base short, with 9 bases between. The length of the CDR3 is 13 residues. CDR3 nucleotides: TGTGCCAGCAGAGAACAGGGGAACACTGAAGCTTTCTTT. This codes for CASREQGNTEAFF.

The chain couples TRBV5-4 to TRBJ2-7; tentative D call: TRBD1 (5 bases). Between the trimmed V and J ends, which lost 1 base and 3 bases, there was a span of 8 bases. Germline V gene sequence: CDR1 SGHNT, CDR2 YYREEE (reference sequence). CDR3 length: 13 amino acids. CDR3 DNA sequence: TGTGCCAGCAGCTTGCAGGGAAACTACGAGCAGTACTTC. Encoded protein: CASSLQGNYEQYF.

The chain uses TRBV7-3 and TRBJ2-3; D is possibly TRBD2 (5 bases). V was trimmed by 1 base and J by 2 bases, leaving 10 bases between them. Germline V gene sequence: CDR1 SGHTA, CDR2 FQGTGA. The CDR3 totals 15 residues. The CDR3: CASSLIPGITDTQYF. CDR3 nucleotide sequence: TGTGCCAGCAGCTTAATTCCGGGGATCACAGATACGCAGTATTTT.

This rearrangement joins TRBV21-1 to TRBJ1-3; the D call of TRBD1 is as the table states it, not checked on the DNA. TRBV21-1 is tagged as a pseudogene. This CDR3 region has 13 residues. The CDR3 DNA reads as TGTGCCATAGGGACAGTCTCTGGAAACACCATATATTTT. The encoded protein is CAIGTVSGNTIYF.

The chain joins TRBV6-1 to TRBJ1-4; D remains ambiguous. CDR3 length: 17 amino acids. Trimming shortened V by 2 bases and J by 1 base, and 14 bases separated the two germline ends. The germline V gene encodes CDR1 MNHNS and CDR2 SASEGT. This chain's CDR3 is CASSERSGPLTNEKLFF. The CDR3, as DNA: TGTGCCAGCAGTGAAAGGAGTGGCCCCTTAACTAATGAAAAACTGTTTTTT.

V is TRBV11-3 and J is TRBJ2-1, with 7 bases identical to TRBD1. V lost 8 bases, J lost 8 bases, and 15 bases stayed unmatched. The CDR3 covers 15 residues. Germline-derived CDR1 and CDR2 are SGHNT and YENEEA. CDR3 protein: CASSEGAGFGDEQFF. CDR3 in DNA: TGTGCCAGCTCTGAGGGGGCAGGGTTTGGGGATGAGCAGTTCTTC.

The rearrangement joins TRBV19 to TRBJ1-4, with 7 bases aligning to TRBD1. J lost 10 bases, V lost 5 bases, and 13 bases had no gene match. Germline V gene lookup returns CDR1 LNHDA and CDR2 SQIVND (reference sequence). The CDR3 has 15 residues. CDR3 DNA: TGTGCCAGTAGTTCAACCGGACAGGCCCGAACAAAACTGTTTTTT. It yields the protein CASSSTGQARTKLFF.

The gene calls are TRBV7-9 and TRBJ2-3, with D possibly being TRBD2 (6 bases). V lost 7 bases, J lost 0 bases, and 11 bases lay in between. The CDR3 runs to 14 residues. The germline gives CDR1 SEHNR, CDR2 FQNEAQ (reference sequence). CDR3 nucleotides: TGTGCCAGCACCAATCGGGGGAGCACAGATACGCAGTATTTT. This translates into CASTNRGSTDTQYF.

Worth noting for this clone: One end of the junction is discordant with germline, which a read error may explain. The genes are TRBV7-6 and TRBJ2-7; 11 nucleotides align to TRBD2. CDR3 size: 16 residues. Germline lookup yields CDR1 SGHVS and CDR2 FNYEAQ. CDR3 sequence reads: CASSLAPGLAAYEQYF. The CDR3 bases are TGTGCCAGCAGCTTAGCCCCGGGACTAGCGGCTTACGAGCAGTACTTT.

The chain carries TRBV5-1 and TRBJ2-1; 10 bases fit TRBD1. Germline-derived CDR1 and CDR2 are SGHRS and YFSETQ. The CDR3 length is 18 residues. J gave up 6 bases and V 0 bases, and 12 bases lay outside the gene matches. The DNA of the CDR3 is TGCGCCAGCAGCTTGGATGGTGTGGGACAGGGGTTGTTCAATGAGCAGTTCTTC. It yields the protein CASSLDGVGQGLFNEQFF.

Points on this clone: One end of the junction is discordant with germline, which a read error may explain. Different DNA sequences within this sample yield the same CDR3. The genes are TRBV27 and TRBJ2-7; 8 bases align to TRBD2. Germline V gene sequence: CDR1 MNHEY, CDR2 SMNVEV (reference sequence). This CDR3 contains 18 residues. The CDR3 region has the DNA TGCGCCAGCAGTCCCCAACCACGCAGAACTAGCGGACGGTACGAGCAGTACTTC. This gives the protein CASSPQPRRTSGRYEQYF.

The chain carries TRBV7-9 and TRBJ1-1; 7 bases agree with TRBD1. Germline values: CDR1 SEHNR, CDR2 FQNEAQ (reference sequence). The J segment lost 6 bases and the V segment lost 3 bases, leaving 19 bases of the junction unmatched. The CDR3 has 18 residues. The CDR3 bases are TGTGCCAGCAGCTTTGCCCAGACGACAGGGCACTATGGGGCTGAAGCTTTCTTT. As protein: CASSFAQTTGHYGAEAFF.

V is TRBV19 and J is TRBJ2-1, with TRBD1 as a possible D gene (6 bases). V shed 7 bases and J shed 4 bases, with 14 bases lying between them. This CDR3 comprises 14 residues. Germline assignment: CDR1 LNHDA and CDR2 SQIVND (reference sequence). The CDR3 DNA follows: TGTGCCAGTACTTCTGGGGGCCGGTACAATGAGCAGTTCTTC. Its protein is CASTSGGRYNEQFF.

The CDR3 here is CSVPYRGRNYGYTF. DNA of the CDR3: TGCAGCGTGCCATACAGGGGGCGAAACTATGGCTACACCTTC. This chain joins TRBV29-1 and TRBJ1-2; 9 nucleotides align to TRBD1. CDR1 is SQVTM, CDR2 ANQGSEA, per germline. Unmatched junction bases numbered 7, after V lost 6 bases and J lost 2 bases. The CDR3 is 14 amino acids.

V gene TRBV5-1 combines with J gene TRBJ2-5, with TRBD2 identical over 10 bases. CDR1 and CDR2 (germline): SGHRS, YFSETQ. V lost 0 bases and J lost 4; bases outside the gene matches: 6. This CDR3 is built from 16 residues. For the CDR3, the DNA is TGCGCCAGCAGCTTGGTTTTAGCGGGAGGTGGAGAGACCCAGTACTTC. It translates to CASSLVLAGGGETQYF.

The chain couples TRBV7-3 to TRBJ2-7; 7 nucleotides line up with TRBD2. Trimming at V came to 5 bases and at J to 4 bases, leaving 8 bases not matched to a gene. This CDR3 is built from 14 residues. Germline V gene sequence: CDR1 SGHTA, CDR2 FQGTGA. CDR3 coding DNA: TGTGCCAGCAGCGTGACTAGCAATTCATACGAGCAGTACTTC. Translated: CASSVTSNSYEQYF.

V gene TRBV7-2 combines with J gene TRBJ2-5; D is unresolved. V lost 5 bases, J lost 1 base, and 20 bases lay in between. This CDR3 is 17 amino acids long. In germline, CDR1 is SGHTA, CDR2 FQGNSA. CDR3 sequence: CASSPGNRGVIQETQYF. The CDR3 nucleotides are TGTGCCAGCAGCCCGGGTAACCGCGGCGTAATCCAAGAGACCCAGTACTTC.

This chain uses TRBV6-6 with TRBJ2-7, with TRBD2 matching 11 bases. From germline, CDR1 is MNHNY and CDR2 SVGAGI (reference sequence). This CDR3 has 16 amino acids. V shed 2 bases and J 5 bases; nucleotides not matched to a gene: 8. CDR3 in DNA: TGTGCCAGCAGTTACACCAGGCTAGCGGGAGGAAACGAGCAGTACTTC. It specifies CASSYTRLAGGNEQYF.

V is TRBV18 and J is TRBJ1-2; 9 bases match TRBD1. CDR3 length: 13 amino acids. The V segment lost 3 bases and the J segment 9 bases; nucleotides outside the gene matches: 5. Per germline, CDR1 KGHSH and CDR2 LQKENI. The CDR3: CASSPGTGNSYTF. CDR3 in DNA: TGTGCCAGCTCACCCGGGACAGGGAATAGCTACACCTTC.

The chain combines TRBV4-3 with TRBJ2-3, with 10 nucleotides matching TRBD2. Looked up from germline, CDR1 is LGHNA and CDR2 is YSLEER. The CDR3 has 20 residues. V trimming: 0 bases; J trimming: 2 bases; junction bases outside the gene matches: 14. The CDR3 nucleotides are TGCGCCAGCAGCCAAGATGGAGGACGGCCTAGCGGGGGTATCACAGATACGCAGTATTTT. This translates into CASSQDGGRPSGGITDTQYF.

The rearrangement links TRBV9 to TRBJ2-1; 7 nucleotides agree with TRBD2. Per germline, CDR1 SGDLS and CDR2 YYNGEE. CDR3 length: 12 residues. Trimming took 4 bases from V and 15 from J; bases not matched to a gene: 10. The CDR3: CASSSGEAGRFF. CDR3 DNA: TGTGCCAGCAGCTCGGGGGAAGCGGGACGGTTCTTC.

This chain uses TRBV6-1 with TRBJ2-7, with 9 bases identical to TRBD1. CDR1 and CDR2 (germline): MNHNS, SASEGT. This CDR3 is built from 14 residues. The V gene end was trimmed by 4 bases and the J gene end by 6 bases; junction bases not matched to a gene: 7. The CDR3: CASSVVDRGGEQYF. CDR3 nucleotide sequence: TGTGCCAGCAGTGTCGTGGACAGGGGCGGCGAGCAGTACTTC.

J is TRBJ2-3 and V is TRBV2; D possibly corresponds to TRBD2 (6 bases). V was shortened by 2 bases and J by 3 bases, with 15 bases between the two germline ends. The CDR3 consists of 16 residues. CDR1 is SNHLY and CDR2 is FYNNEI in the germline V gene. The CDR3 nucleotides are TGTGCCAGCAGTGAAAGGCGGCGGGGAGCGACAGATACGCAGTATTTT. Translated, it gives CASSERRRGATDTQYF.

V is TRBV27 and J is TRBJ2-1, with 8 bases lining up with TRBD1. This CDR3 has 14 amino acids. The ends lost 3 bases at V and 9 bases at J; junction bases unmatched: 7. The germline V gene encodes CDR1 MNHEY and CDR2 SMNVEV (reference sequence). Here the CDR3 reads CASSFSGGAGEQFF. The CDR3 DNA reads TGTGCCAGCAGTTTTTCAGGGGGCGCGGGTGAGCAGTTCTTC.